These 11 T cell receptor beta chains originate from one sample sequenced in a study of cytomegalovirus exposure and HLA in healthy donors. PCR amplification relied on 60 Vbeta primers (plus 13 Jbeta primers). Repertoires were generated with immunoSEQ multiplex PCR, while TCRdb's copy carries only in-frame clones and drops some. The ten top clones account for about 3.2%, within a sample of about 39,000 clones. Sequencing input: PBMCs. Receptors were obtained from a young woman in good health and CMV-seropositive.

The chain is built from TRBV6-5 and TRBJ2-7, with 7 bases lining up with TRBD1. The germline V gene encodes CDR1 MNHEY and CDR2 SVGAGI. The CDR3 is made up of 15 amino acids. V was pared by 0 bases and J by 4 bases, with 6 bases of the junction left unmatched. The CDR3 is CASSYSGRGTYEQYF. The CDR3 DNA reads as TGTGCCAGCAGTTACTCGGGCAGGGGGACGTACGAGCAGTACTTC.

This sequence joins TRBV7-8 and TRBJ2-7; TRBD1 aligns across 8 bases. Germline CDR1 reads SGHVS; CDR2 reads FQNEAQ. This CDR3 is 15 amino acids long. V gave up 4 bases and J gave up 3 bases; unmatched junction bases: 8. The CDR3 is CASSWVARGLYEQYF. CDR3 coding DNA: TGTGCCAGCAGCTGGGTTGCCAGGGGGCTCTACGAGCAGTACTTC.

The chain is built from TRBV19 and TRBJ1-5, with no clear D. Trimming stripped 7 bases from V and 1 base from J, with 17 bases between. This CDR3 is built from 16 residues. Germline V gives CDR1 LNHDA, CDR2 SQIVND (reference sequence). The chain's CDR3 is CASTERGGSSNQPQHF. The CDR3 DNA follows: TGTGCCAGTACCGAGCGGGGAGGGTCGAGCAATCAGCCCCAGCATTTT.

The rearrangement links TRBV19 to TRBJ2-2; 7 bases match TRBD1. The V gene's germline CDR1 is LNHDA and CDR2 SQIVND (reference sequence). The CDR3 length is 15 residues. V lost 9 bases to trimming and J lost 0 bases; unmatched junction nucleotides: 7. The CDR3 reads CASLGTVSNTGELFF. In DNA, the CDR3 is TGTGCCAGCCTCGGGACAGTTTCGAACACCGGGGAGCTGTTTTTT.

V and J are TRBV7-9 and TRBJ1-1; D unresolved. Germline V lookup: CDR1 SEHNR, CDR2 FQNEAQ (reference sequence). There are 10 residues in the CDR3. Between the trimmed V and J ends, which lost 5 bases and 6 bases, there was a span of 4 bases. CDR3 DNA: TGTGCCAGCAGCGCGTCTGAAGCTTTCTTT. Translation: CASSASEAFF.

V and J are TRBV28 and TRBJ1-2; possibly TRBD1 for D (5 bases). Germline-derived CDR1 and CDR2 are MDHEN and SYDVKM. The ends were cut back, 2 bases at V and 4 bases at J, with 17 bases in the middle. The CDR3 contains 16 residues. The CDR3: CASSLPPGTGGYGYTF. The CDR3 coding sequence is TGTGCCAGCAGTTTACCCCCCGGAACGGGGGGCTATGGCTACACCTTC.

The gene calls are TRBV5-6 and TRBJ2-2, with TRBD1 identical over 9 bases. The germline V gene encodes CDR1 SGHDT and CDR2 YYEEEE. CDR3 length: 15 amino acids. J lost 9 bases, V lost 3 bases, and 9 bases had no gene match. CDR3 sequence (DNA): TGTGCCAGCAGCTCCTTCGGGACAGGGTCCAGGGAGCTGTTTTTT. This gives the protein CASSSFGTGSRELFF. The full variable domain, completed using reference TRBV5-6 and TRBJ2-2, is DAGVTQSPTHLIKTRGQQVTLRCSPKSGHDTVSWYQQALGQGPQFIFQYYEEEERQRGNFPDRFSGHQFPNYSSELNVNALLLGDSALYLCASSSFGTGSRELFFGEGSRLTVL.

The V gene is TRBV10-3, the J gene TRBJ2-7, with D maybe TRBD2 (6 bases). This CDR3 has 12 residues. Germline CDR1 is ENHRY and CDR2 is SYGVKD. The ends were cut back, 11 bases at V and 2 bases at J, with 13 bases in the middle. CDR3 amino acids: CASRDSPYEQYF. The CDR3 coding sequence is TGTGCCTCCAGGGACTCACCCTACGAGCAGTACTTC.

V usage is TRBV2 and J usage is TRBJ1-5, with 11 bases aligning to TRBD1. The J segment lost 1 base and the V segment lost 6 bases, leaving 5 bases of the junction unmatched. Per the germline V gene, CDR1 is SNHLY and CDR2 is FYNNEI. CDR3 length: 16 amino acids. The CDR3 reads CASRDRGRFSNQPQHF. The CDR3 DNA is TGTGCCAGCAGGGACAGGGGGCGATTCAGCAATCAGCCCCAGCATTTT.

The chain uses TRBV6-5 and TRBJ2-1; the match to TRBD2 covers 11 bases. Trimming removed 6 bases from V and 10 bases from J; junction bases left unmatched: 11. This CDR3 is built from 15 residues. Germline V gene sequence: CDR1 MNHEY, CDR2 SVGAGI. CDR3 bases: TGTGCCAGCAGCCCTGTTTTCACTAGCGGGGGAGAGCAGTTCTTC. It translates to CASSPVFTSGGEQFF.

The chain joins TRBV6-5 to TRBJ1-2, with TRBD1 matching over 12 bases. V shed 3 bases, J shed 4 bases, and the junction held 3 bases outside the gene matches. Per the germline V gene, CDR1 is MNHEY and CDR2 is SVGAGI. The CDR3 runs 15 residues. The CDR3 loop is CASSYGTGGRYGYTF. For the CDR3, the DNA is TGTGCCAGCAGTTATGGGACAGGGGGCCGCTATGGCTACACCTTC.